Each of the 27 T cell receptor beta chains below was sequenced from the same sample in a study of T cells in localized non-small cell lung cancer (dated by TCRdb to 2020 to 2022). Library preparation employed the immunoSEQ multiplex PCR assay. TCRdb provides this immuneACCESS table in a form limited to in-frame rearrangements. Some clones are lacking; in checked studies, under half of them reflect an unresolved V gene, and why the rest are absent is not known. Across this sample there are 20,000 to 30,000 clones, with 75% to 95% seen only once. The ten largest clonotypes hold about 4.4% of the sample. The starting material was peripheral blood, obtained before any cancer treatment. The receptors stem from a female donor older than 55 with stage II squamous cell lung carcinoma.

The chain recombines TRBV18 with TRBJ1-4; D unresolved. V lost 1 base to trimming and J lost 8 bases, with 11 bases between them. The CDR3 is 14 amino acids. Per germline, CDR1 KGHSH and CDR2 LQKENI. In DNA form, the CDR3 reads TGTGCCAGCTCACCACTGGAGGGCTCCGAAAAACTGTTTTTT. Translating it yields CASSPLEGSEKLFF.

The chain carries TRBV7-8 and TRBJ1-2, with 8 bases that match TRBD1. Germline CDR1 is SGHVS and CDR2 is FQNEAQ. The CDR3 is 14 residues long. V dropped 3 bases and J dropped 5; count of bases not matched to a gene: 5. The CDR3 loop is CASSLQTGVYGYTF. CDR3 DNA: TGTGCCAGCAGCTTGCAGACAGGGGTGTATGGCTACACCTTC.

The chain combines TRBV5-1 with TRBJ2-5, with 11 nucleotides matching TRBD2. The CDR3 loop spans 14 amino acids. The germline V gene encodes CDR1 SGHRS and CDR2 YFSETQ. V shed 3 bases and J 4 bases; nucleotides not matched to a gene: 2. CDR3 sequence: CASSYGLAGETQYF. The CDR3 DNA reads TGCGCCAGCAGCTACGGACTAGCGGGAGAGACCCAGTACTTC.

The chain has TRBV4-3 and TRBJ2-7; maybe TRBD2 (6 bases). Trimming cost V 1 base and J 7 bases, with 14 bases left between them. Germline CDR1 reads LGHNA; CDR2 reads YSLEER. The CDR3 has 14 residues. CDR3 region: CASSQVSGGREQYF. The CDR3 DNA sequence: TGCGCCAGCAGCCAAGTTAGCGGCGGGCGGGAGCAGTACTTC.

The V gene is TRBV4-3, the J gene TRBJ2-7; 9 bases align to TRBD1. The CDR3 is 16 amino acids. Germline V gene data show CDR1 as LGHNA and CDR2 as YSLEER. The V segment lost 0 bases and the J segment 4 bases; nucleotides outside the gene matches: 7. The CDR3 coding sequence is TGCGCCAGCAGCCAAGAGGGGACAGGGCTAACGTACGAGCAGTACTTC. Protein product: CASSQEGTGLTYEQYF.

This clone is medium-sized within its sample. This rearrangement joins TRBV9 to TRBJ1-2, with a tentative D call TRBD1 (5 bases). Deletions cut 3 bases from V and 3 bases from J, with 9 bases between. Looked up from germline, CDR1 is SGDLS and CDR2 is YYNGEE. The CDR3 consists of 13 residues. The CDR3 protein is CASSEGFDYGYTF. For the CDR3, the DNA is TGTGCCAGCAGCGAGGGGTTTGACTATGGCTACACCTTC. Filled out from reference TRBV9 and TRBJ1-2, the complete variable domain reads DSGVTQTPKHLITATGQRVTLRCSPRSGDLSVYWYQQSLDQGLQFLIQYYNGEERAKGNILERFSAQQFPDLHSELNLSSLELGDSALYFCASSEGFDYGYTFGSGTRLTVV.

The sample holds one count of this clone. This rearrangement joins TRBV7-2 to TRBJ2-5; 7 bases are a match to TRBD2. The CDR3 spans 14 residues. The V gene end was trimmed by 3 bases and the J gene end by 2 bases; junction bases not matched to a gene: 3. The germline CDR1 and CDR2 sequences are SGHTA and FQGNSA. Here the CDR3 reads CASSFGSGQETQYF. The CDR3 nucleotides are TGTGCCAGCAGCTTCGGTAGCGGGCAAGAGACCCAGTACTTC.

Here the CDR3 DNA reads TGTGCCAGCAGCCCCAATGACGGGACCGGGGCTGAAGCTTTCTTT. Amino acids: CASSPNDGTGAEAFF. The V and J genes are TRBV7-2 and TRBJ1-1, with TRBD1 as a possible D gene (5 bases). V lost 5 bases, J lost 6 bases, and 19 bases lay in between. Germline CDR1 and CDR2: SGHTA and FQGNSA. The CDR3 contains 15 residues.

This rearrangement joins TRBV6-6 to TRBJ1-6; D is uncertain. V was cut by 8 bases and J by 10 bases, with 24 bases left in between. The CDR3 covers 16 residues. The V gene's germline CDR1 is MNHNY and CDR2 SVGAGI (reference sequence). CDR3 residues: CASCGLVDAGRSPLHF. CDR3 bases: TGTGCCAGCTGTGGTTTGGTGGACGCCGGTCGATCACCCCTCCACTTT.

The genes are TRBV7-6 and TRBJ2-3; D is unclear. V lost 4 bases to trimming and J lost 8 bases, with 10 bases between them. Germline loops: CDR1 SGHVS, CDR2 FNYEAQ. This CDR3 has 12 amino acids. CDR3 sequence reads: CASSSPALTQYF. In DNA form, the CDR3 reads TGTGCCAGCAGCTCTCCCGCACTTACGCAGTATTTT.

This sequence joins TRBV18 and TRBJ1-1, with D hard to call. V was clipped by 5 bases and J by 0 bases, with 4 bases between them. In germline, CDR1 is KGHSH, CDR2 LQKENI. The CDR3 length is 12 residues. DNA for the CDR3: TGTGCCAGCTCAGATGTGAACACTGAAGCTTTCTTT. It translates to CASSDVNTEAFF.

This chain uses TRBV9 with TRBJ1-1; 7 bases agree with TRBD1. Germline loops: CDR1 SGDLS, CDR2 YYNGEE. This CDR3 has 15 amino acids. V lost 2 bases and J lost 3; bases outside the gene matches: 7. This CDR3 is CASSVQGVIDTEAFF. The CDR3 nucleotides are TGTGCCAGCAGCGTTCAGGGGGTGATTGACACTGAAGCTTTCTTT.

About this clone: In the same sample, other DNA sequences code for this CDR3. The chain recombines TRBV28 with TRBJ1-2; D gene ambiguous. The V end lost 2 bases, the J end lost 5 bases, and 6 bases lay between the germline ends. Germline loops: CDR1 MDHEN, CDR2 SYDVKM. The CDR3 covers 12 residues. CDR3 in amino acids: CASSLRLYGYTF. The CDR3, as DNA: TGTGCCAGCAGTTTACGGCTTTATGGCTACACCTTC.

The CDR3: CASSSNEDTEAFF. CDR3 sequence (DNA): TGTGCCAGCAGCTCCAATGAGGACACTGAAGCTTTCTTT. This chain joins TRBV7-9 and TRBJ1-1, with D uncertain. Germline CDR1 SEHNR, CDR2 FQNEAQ (reference sequence). The germline V and J ends were trimmed by 4 bases and 3 bases, with 9 bases remaining between them. This CDR3 comprises 13 residues.

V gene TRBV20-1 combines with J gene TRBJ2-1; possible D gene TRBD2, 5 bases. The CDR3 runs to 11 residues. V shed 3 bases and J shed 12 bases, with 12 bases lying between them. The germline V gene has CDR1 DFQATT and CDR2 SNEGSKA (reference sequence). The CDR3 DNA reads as TGCAGTGCTAGCCGGGAAGGAACGCAGTTCTTC. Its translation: CSASREGTQFF.

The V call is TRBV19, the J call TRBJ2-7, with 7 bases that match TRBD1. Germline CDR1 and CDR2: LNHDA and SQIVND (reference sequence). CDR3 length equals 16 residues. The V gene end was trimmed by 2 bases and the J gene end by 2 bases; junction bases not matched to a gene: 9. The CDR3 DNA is TGTGCCAGTAGTATAAGAGGGGGCTCCGTTCCCTACGAGCAGTACTTC. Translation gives CASSIRGGSVPYEQYF. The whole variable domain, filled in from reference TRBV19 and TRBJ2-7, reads DGGITQSPKYLFRKEGQNVTLSCEQNLNHDAMYWYRQDPGQGLRLIYYSQIVNDFQKGDIAEGYSVSREKKESFPLTVTSAQKNPTAFYLCASSIRGGSVPYEQYFGPGTRLTVT.

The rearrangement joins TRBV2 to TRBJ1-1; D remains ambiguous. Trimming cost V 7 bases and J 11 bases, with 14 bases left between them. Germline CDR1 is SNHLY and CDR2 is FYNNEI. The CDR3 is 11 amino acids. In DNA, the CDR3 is TGTGCCAGCATGAAGGTTGGAGGGGCTTTCTTT. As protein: CASMKVGGAFF.

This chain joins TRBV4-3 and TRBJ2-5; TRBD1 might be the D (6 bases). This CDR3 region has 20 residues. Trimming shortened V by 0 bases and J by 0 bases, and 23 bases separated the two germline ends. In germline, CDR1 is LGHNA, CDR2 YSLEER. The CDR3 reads CASSQDYAAGQRPNQETQYF. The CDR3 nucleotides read TGCGCCAGCAGCCAAGATTATGCGGCCGGACAGCGTCCGAACCAAGAGACCCAGTACTTC.

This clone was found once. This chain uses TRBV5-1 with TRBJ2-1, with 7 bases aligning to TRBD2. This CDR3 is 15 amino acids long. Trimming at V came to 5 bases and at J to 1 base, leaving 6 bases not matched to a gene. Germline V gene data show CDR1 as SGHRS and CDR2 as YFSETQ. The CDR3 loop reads CASRSAGESYNEQFF. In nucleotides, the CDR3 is TGCGCCAGCAGATCCGCGGGAGAATCCTACAATGAGCAGTTCTTC.

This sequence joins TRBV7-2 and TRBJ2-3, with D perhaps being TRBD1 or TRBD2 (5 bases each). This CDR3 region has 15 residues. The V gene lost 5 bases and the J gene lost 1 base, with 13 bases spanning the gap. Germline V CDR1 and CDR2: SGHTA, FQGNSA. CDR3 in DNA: TGTGCCAGCAGCGTAAGCGGCAGGGGCACAGATACGCAGTATTTT. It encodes CASSVSGRGTDTQYF.

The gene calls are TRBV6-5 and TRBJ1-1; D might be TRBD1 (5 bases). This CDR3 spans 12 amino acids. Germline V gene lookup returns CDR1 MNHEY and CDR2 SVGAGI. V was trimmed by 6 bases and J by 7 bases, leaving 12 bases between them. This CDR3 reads CASRNTGDEAFF. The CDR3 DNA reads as TGTGCCAGCAGAAATACAGGAGATGAAGCTTTCTTT.

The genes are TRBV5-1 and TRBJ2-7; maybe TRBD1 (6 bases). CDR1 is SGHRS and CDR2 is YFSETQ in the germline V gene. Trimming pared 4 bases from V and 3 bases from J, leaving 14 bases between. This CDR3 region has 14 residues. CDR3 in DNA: TGCGCCAGCAGCCCGGCCGGGACATACTACGAGCAGTACTTC. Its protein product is CASSPAGTYYEQYF.

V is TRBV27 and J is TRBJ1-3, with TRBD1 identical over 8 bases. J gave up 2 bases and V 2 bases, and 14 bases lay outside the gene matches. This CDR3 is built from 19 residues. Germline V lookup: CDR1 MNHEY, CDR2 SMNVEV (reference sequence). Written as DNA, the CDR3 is TGTGCCAGCAGTTTAAGGGAGCCCGGGACAGGCCCCACTGGAAACACCATATATTTT. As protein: CASSLREPGTGPTGNTIYF.

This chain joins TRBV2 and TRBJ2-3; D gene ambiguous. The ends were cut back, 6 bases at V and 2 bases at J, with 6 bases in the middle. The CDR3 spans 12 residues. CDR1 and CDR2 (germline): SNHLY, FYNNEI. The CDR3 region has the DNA TGTGCCAGCAGGCAGTACACAGATACGCAGTATTTT. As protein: CASRQYTDTQYF.

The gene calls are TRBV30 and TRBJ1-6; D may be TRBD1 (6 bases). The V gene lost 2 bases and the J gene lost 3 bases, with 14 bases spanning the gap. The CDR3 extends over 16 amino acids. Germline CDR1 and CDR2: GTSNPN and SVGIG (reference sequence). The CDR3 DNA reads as TGTGCCTGGAGTATAGACAGGACCTTCTATAATTCACCCCTCCACTTT. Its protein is CAWSIDRTFYNSPLHF. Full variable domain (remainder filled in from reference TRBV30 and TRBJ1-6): SQTIHQWPATLVQPVGSPLSLECTVEGTSNPNLYWYRQAAGRGLQLLFYSVGIGQISSEVPQNLSASRPQDRQFILSSKKLLLSDSGFYLCAWSIDRTFYNSPLHFGNGTRLTVT.

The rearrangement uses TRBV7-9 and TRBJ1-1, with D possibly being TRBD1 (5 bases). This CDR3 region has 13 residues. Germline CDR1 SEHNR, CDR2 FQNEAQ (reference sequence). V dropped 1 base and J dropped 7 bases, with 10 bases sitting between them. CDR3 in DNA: TGTGCCAGCAGCTTAGGCAGCAGGGTTGAAGCTTTCTTT. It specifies CASSLGSRVEAFF.

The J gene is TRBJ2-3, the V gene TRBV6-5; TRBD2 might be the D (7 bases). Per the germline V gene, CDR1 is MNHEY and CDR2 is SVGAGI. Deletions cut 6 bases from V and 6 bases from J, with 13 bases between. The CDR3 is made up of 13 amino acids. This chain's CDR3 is CASRGGLSDTQYF. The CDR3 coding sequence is TGTGCCAGCAGAGGGGGACTATCGGATACGCAGTATTTT.